This passage covers 10 T cell receptor beta chains from one sample sequenced in a study of blood T cell repertoires in COVID-19. Sequenced by immunoSEQ multiplex PCR; TCRdb stores in-frame clones only, minus some. The sample lists 120,000 or so clones, 85% occurring once. Sequencing was done on a sample of peripheral blood. These receptors came from a man older than 75 with active or convalescent COVID-19.

V usage is TRBV18 and J usage is TRBJ1-5; 9 bases agree with TRBD1. After removal of 3 bases from V and 7 bases from J, the junction contained 10 bases not matched to a gene. Per germline, CDR1 KGHSH and CDR2 LQKENI. The CDR3 length is 16 residues. CDR3: CASSPTGTGSGQPQHF. The CDR3 DNA reads TGTGCCAGCTCACCCACTGGGACAGGGAGCGGGCAGCCCCAGCATTTT.

V usage is TRBV6-2 or TRBV6-3 and J usage is TRBJ2-7; 10 bases map to TRBD1. This CDR3 contains 15 residues. Germline loops: CDR1 MNHEY, CDR2 SVGEGT. V lost 5 bases, J lost 2 bases, and 6 bases stayed unmatched. As DNA, the CDR3 is TGTGCCAGCAGTCCGCCGGGACAGGGGACCTACGAGCAGTACTTC. It is translated as CASSPPGQGTYEQYF.

The chain recombines TRBV4-3 with TRBJ1-2, with D possibly matching TRBD1 (6 bases). The CDR3 covers 19 residues. Trimming cost V 0 bases and J 3 bases, with 23 bases left between them. Looked up from germline, CDR1 is LGHNA and CDR2 is YSLEER. CDR3 in DNA: TGCGCCAGCAGCCAAGATCTACTATACGAGGGGGTGGTGGACTATGGCTACACCTTC. Protein product: CASSQDLLYEGVVDYGYTF.

V usage is TRBV12-3 or TRBV12-4 and J usage is TRBJ2-2, with D maybe TRBD1 (6 bases). V shed 9 bases and J shed 4 bases, with 12 bases lying between them. This CDR3 comprises 13 residues. The chain's CDR3 is CASRDTRTGELFF. The CDR3 DNA follows: TGTGCCAGTCGGGACACTCGCACCGGGGAGCTGTTTTTT.

The chain has TRBV5-1 and TRBJ1-2; a possible D gene is TRBD1 (6 bases). The V end lost 3 bases, the J end lost 6 bases, and 21 bases lay between the germline ends. The CDR3 sequence is 16 residues long. Germline lookup yields CDR1 SGHRS and CDR2 YFSETQ. The CDR3 protein is CASSSLIRDIDHGYTF. The CDR3 bases are TGCGCCAGCAGCTCGTTGATTAGGGACATTGACCATGGCTACACCTTC.

This rearrangement joins TRBV3-1 (or the pseudogene TRBV3-2) to TRBJ2-7; possibly TRBD2 for D (7 bases). Trimming took 6 bases from V and 6 from J, leaving 18 bases between them. The CDR3 sequence is 14 residues long. Germline loops: CDR1 LGHDT, CDR2 YNNKEL (reference sequence). CDR3 nucleotide sequence: TGTGCCAGCAGAGCCCGGGGGGCGAGGGCCGAGCAGTACTTC. It specifies CASRARGARAEQYF.

This clone was seen only once. The chain links TRBV23-1 to TRBJ1-5, with 7 bases matching TRBD1. TRBV23-1 belongs to the ORF category, with a function that is uncertain. There are 17 residues in the CDR3. V lost 6 bases and J lost 3; bases outside the gene matches: 14. CDR3: CASRLSLGQEINQPQHF. The CDR3 DNA sequence: TGCGCCAGCAGACTATCACTCGGACAGGAGATCAATCAGCCCCAGCATTTT.

The rearrangement uses TRBV2 and TRBJ2-7, with 7 bases that match TRBD2. Germline V gene data show CDR1 as SNHLY and CDR2 as FYNNEI. Losses at the gene ends were 6 bases for V and 0 bases for J; bases not matched to a gene: 5. The CDR3 sequence is 14 residues long. For the CDR3, the DNA is TGTGCCAGCAGGTGGGGCGGGGGCTCCTACGAGCAGTACTTC. Its protein product is CASRWGGGSYEQYF.

The V and J genes are TRBV18 and TRBJ2-3; D is perhaps TRBD2 (5 bases). V was cut by 6 bases and J by 2 bases, with 15 bases left in between. CDR1 and CDR2 from the germline V gene are KGHSH and LQKENI. CDR3 length: 15 residues. The CDR3 nucleotides are TGTGCCAGCTCCCGAGACTACCCAGACACAGATACGCAGTATTTT. It is translated as CASSRDYPDTDTQYF. The complete variable domain, with remaining parts taken from reference TRBV18 and TRBJ2-3, reads NAGVMQNPRHLVRRRGQEARLRCSPMKGHSHVYWYRQLPEEGLKFMVYLQKENIIDESGMPKERFSAEFPKEGPSILRIQQVVRGDSAAYFCASSRDYPDTDTQYFGPGTRLTVL.

The V gene is TRBV4-2, the J gene TRBJ2-4; D not certain. Trimming pared 0 bases from V and 0 bases from J, leaving 6 bases between. CDR1 is LGHNA, CDR2 YNFKEQ, per germline. The CDR3 runs to 15 residues. CDR3 in DNA: TGTGCCAGCAGCCAAGATTTCCTAGCCAAAAACATTCAGTACTTC. It specifies CASSQDFLAKNIQYF.